Below, 23 T cell receptor beta chains from the same sample are listed, as sequenced in a study of T-cell memory formation after mild COVID-19 (dated by TCRdb to the early 2020s). Library preparation employed 5' RACE. The sequencer was an Illumina NovaSeq 6000. TCRdb reworked the public reads: Q25 trimming with fastp, MiXCR clone assembly, productive beta chains retained. Duplicate CDR3 protein sequences are folded into a single record with the most common DNA and genes. The sample table contains 390,000 or so distinct CDR3 sequences; only one count was recorded for 16% of them. About 22% of the sample comes from the top ten. The sample consisted of PBMCs or a T cell subset sorted from them (not recorded which). These receptors originate from a young man who had mild COVID-19 (a few samples of this study predate the infection). The sample titles of this study are shuffled in the database, so cell type and time point are left out; the donor was told from shared clones.

This clonotype has just a few counts. This rearrangement joins TRBV12-3 or TRBV12-4 to TRBJ1-1; D ambiguous. The V and J ends lost 8 bases and 0 bases respectively, with 10 bases between them. The CDR3 contains 13 residues. The CDR3 DNA reads as TGTGCCAGCGGAAGGGCGGTGAACACTGAAGCTTTCTTT. It translates to CASGRAVNTEAFF.

This clonotype was seen a handful of times. This rearrangement joins TRBV6-6 to TRBJ1-1; 10 nucleotides line up with TRBD1. V dropped 0 bases and J dropped 4; count of bases not matched to a gene: 11. The CDR3 totals 18 residues. Germline values: CDR1 MNHNY, CDR2 SVGAGI (reference sequence). The CDR3 DNA sequence: TGTGCCAGCAGTTACTCGAATAGGGGGACAGGGGAAGCCACTGAAGCTTTCTTT. This gives the protein CASSYSNRGTGEATEAFF.

A few counts support this clonotype. CDR3 coding DNA: TGTGCCAGCAGTGCTTACAGGGAAAATCAGCCCCAGCATTTT. Translating gives CASSAYRENQPQHF. This chain links TRBV6-1 with TRBJ1-5; D perhaps matches TRBD1 (6 bases). Germline CDR1 is MNHNS and CDR2 is SASEGT. Trimming cost V 4 bases and J 4 bases, with 11 bases left between them. CDR3 length: 14 residues.

This chain uses TRBV4-3 with TRBJ2-3; D call uncertain. CDR1 and CDR2 (germline): LGHNA, YSLEER. V was pared by 4 bases and J by 0 bases, with 8 bases between. This CDR3 comprises 14 residues. The CDR3 coding sequence is TGCGCCAGCAGCCCGAGCACTAGCACAGATACGCAGTATTTT. Translated: CASSPSTSTDTQYF.

The V gene is TRBV11-2, the J gene TRBJ1-6; the D gene is possibly TRBD1 (5 bases). Trimming left V 2 bases short and J 7 bases short, with 15 bases between. The germline gives CDR1 SGHAT, CDR2 FQNNGV. CDR3 length equals 16 residues. In DNA, the CDR3 is TGTGCCAGCAGCTTAATGGGGGTAATTCCGAATTCACCCCTCCACTTT. Protein: CASSLMGVIPNSPLHF.

This rearrangement joins TRBV12-3 or TRBV12-4 to TRBJ2-5; no definite D call. V lost 4 bases to trimming and J lost 7 bases, with 10 bases between them. This CDR3 is built from 12 residues. The CDR3 region is CASSSPRGTQYF. The CDR3 DNA reads as TGTGCCAGCAGTTCCCCGCGAGGGACCCAGTACTTC.

This clonotype was counted between two and nine times. The CDR3 is CASSLGDRADGELFF. For the CDR3, the DNA is TGCGCCAGCAGCTTGGGGGACAGGGCCGACGGGGAGCTGTTTTTT. V is TRBV5-1 and J is TRBJ2-2, with TRBD1 identical over 9 bases. CDR1 is SGHRS and CDR2 is YFSETQ in the germline V gene. The junction had 4 bases not matched to a gene; V was cut back by 0 bases and J by 7 bases. The CDR3 is made up of 15 amino acids.

This clonotype occurred a few times. The gene calls are TRBV13 and TRBJ1-5; 8 nucleotides align to TRBD1. V was clipped by 2 bases and J by 9 bases; unmatched bases: 3. The germline V gene encodes CDR1 PRHDT and CDR2 FYEKMQ (reference sequence). The CDR3 totals 13 residues. The CDR3 spells CASSLFRGRPQHF. Here the CDR3 DNA reads TGTGCCAGCAGCTTATTCAGGGGGCGGCCCCAGCATTTT.

The J gene is TRBJ1-1, the V gene TRBV12-3 or TRBV12-4, with D unresolved. The CDR3 totals 13 residues. V was cut by 3 bases and J by 6 bases, with 11 bases left in between. CDR3 nucleotide sequence: TGTGCCAGCAGTTTTAGGAGGGTGGCTGAAGCTTTCTTT. Translation gives CASSFRRVAEAFF.

A few counts support this clonotype. The chain employs TRBV7-9 and TRBJ1-6; 8 nucleotides match TRBD1. Germline V gives CDR1 SEHNR, CDR2 FQNEAQ (reference sequence). V gave up 3 bases and J gave up 8 bases; unmatched junction bases: 3. The CDR3 is made up of 14 amino acids. CDR3 in amino acids: CASSFGQGYSPLHF. The CDR3 DNA sequence: TGTGCCAGCAGCTTCGGACAGGGTTATTCACCCCTCCACTTT. The entire variable domain, with the rest obtained from reference TRBV7-9 and TRBJ1-6, is as follows: DTGVSQNPRHKITKRGQNVTFRCDPISEHNRLYWYRQTLGQGPEFLTYFQNEAQLEKSRLLSDRFSAERPKGSFSTLEIQRTEQGDSAMYLCASSFGQGYSPLHFGNGTRLTVT.

This clonotype was recorded a few times. V is TRBV7-2 and J is TRBJ1-5; 12 nucleotides agree with TRBD1. Trimming cost V 5 bases and J 2 bases; bases outside gene matches: 7. Germline V gene sequence: CDR1 SGHTA, CDR2 FQGNSA. This CDR3 contains 17 residues. CDR3 DNA: TGTGCCAGCAGCGTATCGGGACAGGGGGCAGGCAATCAGCCCCAGCATTTT. It codes for CASSVSGQGAGNQPQHF.

The chain carries TRBV7-9 and TRBJ1-6; D gene uncertain. CDR1 is SEHNR and CDR2 is FQNEAQ in the germline V gene (reference sequence). The CDR3 has 13 amino acids. V was trimmed by 0 bases and J by 8 bases, leaving 5 bases between them. CDR3 sequence: CASSLAPDSPLHF. As DNA, the CDR3 is TGTGCCAGCAGCTTAGCGCCGGATTCACCCCTCCACTTT.

This clonotype was counted only a few times. V usage is TRBV10-3 and J usage is TRBJ2-1; D remains unclear. Germline-derived CDR1 and CDR2 are ENHRY and SYGVKD. V was trimmed by 0 bases and J by 4 bases, leaving 1 base between them. The CDR3 has 12 amino acids. CDR3 sequence: CAISESYNEQFF. CDR3 nucleotides: TGTGCCATCAGTGAGTCGTACAATGAGCAGTTCTTC.

This clonotype has more than one count but fewer than ten. The genes are TRBV20-1 and TRBJ1-6, with 8 bases that match TRBD1. CDR3 length equals 14 residues. Germline V lookup: CDR1 DFQATT, CDR2 SNEGSKA (reference sequence). V trimming: 6 bases; J trimming: 4 bases; junction bases outside the gene matches: 5. This CDR3 reads CSADRTGYNSPLHF. The CDR3 DNA sequence: TGCAGTGCGGATCGGACAGGGTATAATTCACCCCTCCACTTT.

This clonotype was detected many times. The chain has TRBV7-8 and TRBJ2-1; D remains ambiguous. V dropped 0 bases and J dropped 0 bases, with 3 bases sitting between them. This CDR3 comprises 14 residues. CDR1 is SGHVS, CDR2 FQNEAQ, per germline. CDR3 amino acids: CASSLAGSYNEQFF. For the CDR3, the DNA is TGTGCCAGCAGCTTAGCAGGCTCCTACAATGAGCAGTTCTTC.

This chain joins TRBV28 and TRBJ2-7; either TRBD1 or TRBD2 may fit D (5 bases each). The V end was cut by 6 bases, the J end by 2 bases, with 17 bases between. Germline CDR1 is MDHEN and CDR2 is SYDVKM. The CDR3 spans 15 residues. The CDR3 sequence is CASSLGLGDAYEQYV. In DNA form, the CDR3 reads TGTGCCAGCAGCCTTGGACTGGGGGACGCCTACGAGCAGTACGTC.

This clonotype has ten or more counts. The CDR3 DNA reads TGTGCCAGCAGCCAACAACTGGGAGGCACTGAAGCTTTCTTT. Amino acids: CASSQQLGGTEAFF. The chain recombines TRBV3-1 with TRBJ1-1, with D unresolved. The germline gives CDR1 LGHDT, CDR2 YNNKEL (reference sequence). CDR3 length equals 14 residues. Trimming stripped 2 bases from V and 4 bases from J, with 11 bases between.

This clonotype appeared a few times. This chain connects TRBV7-2 to TRBJ1-1, with a weak D call TRBD1 (5 bases). Trimming pared 3 bases from V and 6 bases from J, leaving 14 bases between. The CDR3 totals 14 residues. Looked up from germline, CDR1 is SGHTA and CDR2 is FQGNSA. The CDR3 DNA reads as TGTGCCAGCAGCTTTGCCAGGAGGGGACCTGAAGCTTTCTTT. This codes for CASSFARRGPEAFF.

CDR3 in DNA: TGTGCCAGCAGACTCCTTCGGGGGAGCGGGGGGGACAATGAGCAGTTCTTC. This gives the protein CASRLLRGSGGDNEQFF. The rearrangement links TRBV12-3 or TRBV12-4 to TRBJ2-1, with 10 bases aligning to TRBD2. V lost 6 bases and J lost 5; bases outside the gene matches: 13. The CDR3 totals 17 residues.

Of note for this clonotype: A much larger clone differs from this one at a single base, so this may be a read error. The chain combines TRBV7-2 with TRBJ2-1; 11 positions match TRBD2. This CDR3 contains 18 residues. Germline V gives CDR1 SGHTA, CDR2 FQGNSA. J lost 0 bases, V lost 4 bases, and 8 bases had no gene match. The CDR3, as DNA: TGTGCCAGCAGCTCGAGACTAGCGGGGCCGAGCTCCTACAATGAGCAGTTCTTC. It encodes CASSSRLAGPSSYNEQFF.

The chain joins TRBV7-9 to TRBJ2-1, with a weak D call TRBD2 (6 bases). The germline V and J ends were trimmed by 1 base and 3 bases, with 13 bases remaining between them. The CDR3 runs 16 residues. CDR1 and CDR2 (germline): SEHNR, FQNEAQ (reference sequence). The CDR3 region has the DNA TGTGCCAGCAGCTTAGAACCCAGCGGGCTCTACAATGAGCAGTTCTTC. Its protein product is CASSLEPSGLYNEQFF.

The chain is built from TRBV7-2 and TRBJ2-7; the match to TRBD2 covers 9 bases. The V gene end was trimmed by 0 bases and the J gene end by 4 bases; junction bases not matched to a gene: 4. Germline CDR1 reads SGHTA; CDR2 reads FQGNSA. This CDR3 is 15 amino acids long. The CDR3 here is CASSLAARGGYEQYF. The CDR3, as DNA: TGTGCCAGCAGCTTAGCCGCGCGGGGGGGTTACGAGCAGTACTTC.

The chain employs TRBV4-3 and TRBJ1-1; D possibly corresponds to TRBD1 (6 bases). CDR1 and CDR2 (germline): LGHNA, YSLEER. The CDR3 is 15 amino acids. V was clipped by 0 bases and J by 5 bases, with 13 bases between them. CDR3 protein: CASSQDPGASTEAFF. The CDR3 coding sequence is TGCGCCAGCAGCCAAGATCCGGGGGCGTCGACTGAAGCTTTCTTT.